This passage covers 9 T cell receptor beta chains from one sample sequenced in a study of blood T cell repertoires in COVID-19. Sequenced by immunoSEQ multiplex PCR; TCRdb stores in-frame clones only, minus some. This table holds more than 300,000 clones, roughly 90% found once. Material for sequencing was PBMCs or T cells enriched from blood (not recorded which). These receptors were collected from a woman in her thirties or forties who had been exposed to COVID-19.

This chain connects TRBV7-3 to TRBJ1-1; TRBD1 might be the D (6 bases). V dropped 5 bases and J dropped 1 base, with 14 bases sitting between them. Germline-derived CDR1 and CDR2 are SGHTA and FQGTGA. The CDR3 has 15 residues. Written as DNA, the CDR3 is TGTGCCAGCAGCATAGATCCGGGACAGAACACTGAAGCTTTCTTT. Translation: CASSIDPGQNTEAFF.

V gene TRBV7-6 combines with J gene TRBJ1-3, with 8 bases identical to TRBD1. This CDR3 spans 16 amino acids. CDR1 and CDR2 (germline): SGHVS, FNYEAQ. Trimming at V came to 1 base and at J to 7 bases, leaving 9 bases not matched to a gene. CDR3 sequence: CASSLEGRGLQNTIYF. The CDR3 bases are TGTGCCAGCAGCTTAGAGGGCAGGGGGCTCCAGAACACCATATATTTT.

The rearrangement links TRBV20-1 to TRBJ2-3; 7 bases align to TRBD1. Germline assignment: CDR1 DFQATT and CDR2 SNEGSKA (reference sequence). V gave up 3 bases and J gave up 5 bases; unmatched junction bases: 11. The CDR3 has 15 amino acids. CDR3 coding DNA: TGCAGTGCTAGTACTGGGACAGTGAGGGGAGATACGCAGTATTTT. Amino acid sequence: CSASTGTVRGDTQYF.

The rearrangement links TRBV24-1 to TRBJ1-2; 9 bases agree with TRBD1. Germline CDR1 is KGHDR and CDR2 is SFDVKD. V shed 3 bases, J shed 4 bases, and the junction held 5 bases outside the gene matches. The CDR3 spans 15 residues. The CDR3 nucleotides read TGTGCCACCAGTGATGCCGGGACAGGGCCCTATGGCTACACCTTC. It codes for CATSDAGTGPYGYTF.

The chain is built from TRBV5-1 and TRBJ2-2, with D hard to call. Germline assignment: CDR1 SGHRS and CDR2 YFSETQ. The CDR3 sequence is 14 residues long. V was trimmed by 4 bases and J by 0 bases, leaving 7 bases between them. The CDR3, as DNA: TGCGCCAGCAGCACTAAGACGAACACCGGGGAGCTGTTTTTT. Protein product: CASSTKTNTGELFF.

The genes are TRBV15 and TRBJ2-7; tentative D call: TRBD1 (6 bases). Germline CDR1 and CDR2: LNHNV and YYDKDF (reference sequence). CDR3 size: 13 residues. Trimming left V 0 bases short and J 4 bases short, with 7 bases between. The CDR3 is CATSREGGYEQYF. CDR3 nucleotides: TGTGCCACCAGCAGAGAAGGGGGTTACGAGCAGTACTTC.

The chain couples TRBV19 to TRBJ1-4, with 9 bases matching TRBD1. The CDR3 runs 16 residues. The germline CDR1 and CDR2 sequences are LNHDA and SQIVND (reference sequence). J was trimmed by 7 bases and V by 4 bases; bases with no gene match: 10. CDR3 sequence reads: CASSTLTTGGGEKLFF. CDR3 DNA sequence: TGTGCCAGTAGTACTCTTACAACAGGGGGCGGTGAAAAACTGTTTTTT.

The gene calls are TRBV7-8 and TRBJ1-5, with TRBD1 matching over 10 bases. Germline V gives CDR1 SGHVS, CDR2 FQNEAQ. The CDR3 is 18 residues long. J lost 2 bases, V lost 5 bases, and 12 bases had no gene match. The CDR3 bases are TGTGCCAGCAGCCCGAACTGGGGACAGGGGACGGGCAATCAGCCCCAGCATTTT. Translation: CASSPNWGQGTGNQPQHF.

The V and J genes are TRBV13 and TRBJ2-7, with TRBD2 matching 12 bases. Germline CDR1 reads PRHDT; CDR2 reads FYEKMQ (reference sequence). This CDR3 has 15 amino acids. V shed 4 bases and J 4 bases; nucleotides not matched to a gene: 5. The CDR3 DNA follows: TGTGCCAGCAGCTCCGGGACTAGCGGGTTTTACGAGCAGTACTTC. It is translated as CASSSGTSGFYEQYF.